Below are 5 T cell receptor beta chains sequenced from a single sample in a study of identical twins. TCRdb itself ran the 5' RACE reads through MiXCR, one entry per CDR3 protein. Of hundreds of thousands of distinct CDR3 sequences in the sample, 21% were seen once. These sequences were also reported in another study, on T cells expressing NK-cell markers.

The specimen was PBMCs. These receptors all stem from a young woman in good health.

This clonotype has a count of ten or more. The V and J genes are TRBV5-1 and TRBJ2-5, with D possibly being TRBD2 (7 bases). The CDR3 consists of 14 residues. Germline CDR1 and CDR2: SGHRS and YFSETQ. V gave up 2 bases and J gave up 4 bases, with 12 bases separating them. CDR3 DNA: TGCGCCAGCAGCTTTGAGGGGGGGAGAGAGACCCAGTACTTC. Translated: CASSFEGGRETQYF.

This clonotype was observed at least ten times. V usage is TRBV7-2 and J usage is TRBJ2-5; D tentatively reads TRBD1 or TRBD2 (6 bases each). This CDR3 region has 15 residues. Germline V lookup: CDR1 SGHTA, CDR2 FQGNSA. Between the trimmed V and J ends, which lost 7 bases and 5 bases, there was a span of 20 bases. CDR3 residues: CASTSRPGAWETQYF. DNA for the CDR3: TGTGCCAGCACCTCAAGACCGGGGGCCTGGGAGACCCAGTACTTC.

The V gene is TRBV7-8, the J gene TRBJ2-3; 13 positions agree with TRBD2. The ends lost 5 bases at V and 4 bases at J; junction bases unmatched: 9. Per germline, CDR1 SGHVS and CDR2 FQNEAQ. CDR3 length: 17 amino acids. In nucleotides, the CDR3 is TGTGCCAGCAGCCACACACTAGCGGGGGGGCTCCCAGATACGCAGTATTTT. It encodes CASSHTLAGGLPDTQYF.

The V gene is TRBV20-1, the J gene TRBJ1-5; D not resolved. V lost 4 bases and J 0 bases, leaving 7 bases between the germline ends. The CDR3 is made up of 13 amino acids. The germline gives CDR1 DFQATT, CDR2 SNEGSKA (reference sequence). The CDR3 coding sequence is TGCAGTGCTACACAGACTAGCAATCAGCCCCAGCATTTT. It codes for CSATQTSNQPQHF.

The gene calls are TRBV11-1 and TRBJ1-1; the D is unclear. CDR1 and CDR2 (germline): SGHAT, FQDESV (reference sequence). Trimming pared 5 bases from V and 4 bases from J, leaving 11 bases between. CDR3 size: 13 residues. CDR3 coding DNA: TGTGCCAGCAGCCGCCGCTCGGCCACTGAAGCTTTCTTT. This encodes CASSRRSATEAFF.